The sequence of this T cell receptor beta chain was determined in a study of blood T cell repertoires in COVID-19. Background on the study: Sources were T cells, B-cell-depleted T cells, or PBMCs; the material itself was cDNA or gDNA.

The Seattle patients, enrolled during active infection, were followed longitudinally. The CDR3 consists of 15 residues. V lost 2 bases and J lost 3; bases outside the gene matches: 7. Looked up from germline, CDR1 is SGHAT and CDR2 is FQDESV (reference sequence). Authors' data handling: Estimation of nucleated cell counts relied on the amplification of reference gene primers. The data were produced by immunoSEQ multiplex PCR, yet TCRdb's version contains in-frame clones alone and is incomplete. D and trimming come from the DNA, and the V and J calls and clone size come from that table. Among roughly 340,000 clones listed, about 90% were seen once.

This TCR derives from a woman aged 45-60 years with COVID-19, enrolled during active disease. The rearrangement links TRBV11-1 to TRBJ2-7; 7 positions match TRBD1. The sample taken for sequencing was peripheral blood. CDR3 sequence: CASSLRFPGGYEQYF. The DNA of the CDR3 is TGTGCCAGCAGCTTAAGGTTCCCAGGGGGCTACGAGCAGTACTTC. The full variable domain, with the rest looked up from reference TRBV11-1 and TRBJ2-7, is EAEVAQSPRYKITEKSQAVAFWCDPISGHATLYWYRQILGQGPELLVQFQDESVVDDSQLPKDRFSAERLKGVDSTLKIQPAELGDSAMYLCASSLRFPGGYEQYFGPGTRLTVT.